A selection of T cell receptor beta chains follows, all from one sample in a study of control samples from healthy donors and cancer patients. Assay used: immunoSEQ multiplex PCR; TCRdb lists only in-frame clones, some missing. The sample shows tens of thousands of clones, almost 85% of them seen only once. Sequenced input: PBMCs. These receptors were collected from a woman aged 60 to 75 with head and neck cancer. The CDR3 runs from the conserved cysteine through the conserved F or W. The size field is filled for only some rows; it gives once, few, many or a size class.

clone_size v_call cdr3_length cdr3_aa
once TRBV7-9 14 CASSLRTGGNEQYF
- TRBV12-3/TRBV12-4 12 CASSAEKHRRFF
few TRBV2 14 CASADRVGNQPQHF
- TRBV30 11 CAWSPIKEQFF
- TRBV24-1 15 CATSDYGTMQEAQYF
medium-sized TRBV4-1 15 CASSQRDTGMAEAFF
- TRBV11-2 17 CASSLRRDRGAYNEQFF
- TRBV7-8 14 CASSLVGRNYGYTF
- TRBV4-1 12 CASSQDSRGYTF
- TRBV6-6 13 CASSSEATGTLHF
few TRBV27 9 CASYNEQFF
- TRBV28 16 CASSPSPGRGYNEQFF
- TRBV19 14 CASSISPWGNEQFF
- TRBV12-5 16 CASGLAASGNTDTQYF
- TRBV6-6 13 CASTSSYNSPLHF
- TRBV18 17 CASSPTGTGTGANVLTF
once TRBV5-6 15 CASSPLTGSTDTQYF
- TRBV3-1/TRBV3-2 14 CASSLGWGTDTQYF
- TRBV9 12 CASSVAWHEQYF
- TRBV5-1 19 CASSLGLTSGAANTGELFF
few TRBV7-2 17 CASSFPAAGVNYNEQFF
- TRBV4-2 20 CASSQEGAGLAGVLFRTQYF
- TRBV4-2 16 CASSQGNRAGIDEQFF
- TRBV6-5 15 CASSYSGANNSPLHF
- TRBV27 16 CASSPNGGAITQQQYF
- TRBV14 14 CASSQDRVRGEAFF
- TRBV7-9 15 CASTGQGAANFEAFF
- TRBV7-2 15 CASSLDKSARDTQYF
- TRBV19 13 CASSQGGTDTQYF
- TRBV2 17 CASSEWTSGGQTDTQYF
- TRBV29-1 10 CSVLQVEAFF
- TRBV19 14 CASTPTASNQPQHF
- TRBV4-2 15 CASSQSGLLGEKLFF
- TRBV7-8 11 CASSPSTTQYF
- TRBV9 15 CASSVGTGNTGELFF
- TRBV5-4 16 CASSFPLDRERYGYTF
- TRBV27 15 CASRITWDGNEKLFF
few TRBV5-6 13 CASSSPGAEGYTF
- TRBV19 16 CASSIIIWGENTEAFF
few TRBV11-2 15 CASSLDRGPFYGYTF
- TRBV11-3 14 CASRPTTGNTEAFF
few TRBV29-1 16 CSVEDVGGKSSYEQYF